Shown below are 32 T cell receptor beta chains from a single sample sequenced in a study of PD-1 blockade in classical Hodgkin lymphoma. The method was immunoSEQ multiplex PCR; TCRdb's version includes in-frame clones alone and lacks a portion of them. The sample has about 97,000 clones, approximately 88% seen once. Autologous stem cell transplantation was followed by relapse in every patient, and brentuximab vedotin exposure varied. The sample consisted of peripheral blood mononuclear cells (PBMCs), taken at baseline. Source of these receptors: a human donor with classical Hodgkin lymphoma.

The chain couples TRBV28 to TRBJ1-2; 7 positions agree with TRBD1. The germline gives CDR1 MDHEN, CDR2 SYDVKM. J gave up 8 bases and V 7 bases, and 10 bases lay outside the gene matches. This CDR3 spans 13 amino acids. CDR3 region: CASTNTGATGYTF. Here the CDR3 DNA reads TGTGCCAGCACCAATACAGGGGCTACGGGCTACACCTTC.

The CDR3 protein is CASSSRQGGGGELFF. In nucleotides, the CDR3 is TGTGCCAGCAGTAGCCGCCAGGGAGGGGGCGGGGAGCTGTTTTTT. V and J are TRBV7-3 and TRBJ2-2; weak D call: TRBD2 (7 bases). V was clipped by 6 bases and J by 7 bases, with 18 bases between them. Germline CDR1 SGHTA, CDR2 FQGTGA. The CDR3 is made up of 15 amino acids. The variable domain in full, with the rest retrieved from reference TRBV7-3 and TRBJ2-2, is GAGVSQTPSNKVTEKGKYVELRCDPISGHTALYWYRQSLGQGPEFLIYFQGTGAADDSGLPNDRFFAVRPEGSVSTLKIQRTERGDSAVYLCASSSRQGGGGELFFGEGSRLTVL.

This chain uses TRBV9 with TRBJ2-3; tentative D call: TRBD2 (5 bases). From germline, CDR1 is SGDLS and CDR2 YYNGEE. Trimming cost V 4 bases and J 2 bases, with 14 bases left between them. The CDR3 covers 15 residues. CDR3 protein: CASSRAPGYTDTQYF. The CDR3 nucleotides are TGTGCCAGCAGCCGTGCCCCGGGATACACAGATACGCAGTATTTT.

The chain couples TRBV11-2 to TRBJ2-7; 7 bases fit TRBD1. The ends lost 5 bases at V and 3 bases at J; junction bases unmatched: 10. Looked up from germline, CDR1 is SGHAT and CDR2 is FQNNGV. The CDR3 is 15 residues long. CDR3 sequence (DNA): TGTGCCAGCAGCCAGGGGGACCAAAACTACTACGAGCAGTACTTC. It codes for CASSQGDQNYYEQYF.

This clone showed up just once. The chain joins TRBV10-3 to TRBJ2-4, with 7 bases matching TRBD1. With V trimmed by 4 bases and J by 8 bases, 5 bases remained unmatched. This CDR3 region has 13 residues. Germline V lookup: CDR1 ENHRY, CDR2 SYGVKD. The CDR3 nucleotides read TGTGCCATCAGTGGAGGACAGGAGGACATTCAGTACTTC. Amino acid sequence: CAISGGQEDIQYF.

This rearrangement joins TRBV30 to TRBJ2-7; D is ambiguous. CDR1 and CDR2 (germline): GTSNPN, SVGIG (reference sequence). CDR3 length: 11 amino acids. V dropped 2 bases and J dropped 4 bases, with 6 bases sitting between them. The CDR3 bases are TGTGCCTGGAGTTGGGGTTACGAGCAGTACTTC. It translates to CAWSWGYEQYF.

The chain combines TRBV28 with TRBJ1-4; possibly TRBD1 for D (5 bases). The V gene lost 2 bases and the J gene lost 8 bases, with 9 bases spanning the gap. The CDR3 runs to 13 residues. The V gene's germline CDR1 is MDHEN and CDR2 SYDVKM. Here the CDR3 reads CASSLQGREKLFF. In DNA, the CDR3 is TGTGCCAGCAGTTTACAGGGTAGAGAAAAACTGTTTTTT.

The rearrangement uses TRBV20-1 and TRBJ2-1; TRBD1 might be the D (6 bases). Germline values: CDR1 DFQATT, CDR2 SNEGSKA (reference sequence). Trimming stripped 1 base from V and 13 bases from J, with 11 bases between. This CDR3 is built from 11 residues. CDR3 protein: CSARGQATQFF. The CDR3 coding sequence is TGCAGTGCTAGAGGACAGGCAACACAGTTCTTC.

The count of this clone is one. The rearrangement links TRBV6-5 to TRBJ2-5, with TRBD2 matching over 8 bases. The CDR3 consists of 15 residues. V shed 5 bases and J 2 bases; nucleotides not matched to a gene: 7. Germline CDR1 and CDR2: MNHEY and SVGAGI. The CDR3 DNA reads TGTGCCAGCAGTCCATTTAGCGGGATTCAAGAGACCCAGTACTTC. Protein: CASSPFSGIQETQYF.

This clone has only one observation. This chain connects TRBV6-4 to TRBJ1-1; D remains unclear. Germline CDR1 MRHNA, CDR2 SNTAGT. The CDR3 covers 18 residues. V lost 9 bases to trimming and J lost 0 bases, with 26 bases between them. This CDR3 reads CASTFWPVGSGMNTEAFF. The CDR3 DNA sequence: TGTGCCAGTACATTTTGGCCCGTTGGGTCGGGAATGAACACTGAAGCTTTCTTT.

The rearrangement links TRBV11-2 to TRBJ2-3; 8 nucleotides align to TRBD2. The CDR3 totals 15 residues. The germline CDR1 and CDR2 sequences are SGHAT and FQNNGV. The junction had 7 bases not matched to a gene; V was cut back by 5 bases and J by 3 bases. The CDR3 nucleotides read TGTGCCAGCAGCCCAGCGGGAGCCCTAACAGATACGCAGTATTTT. This encodes CASSPAGALTDTQYF.

In this sample, this clone turned up a few times. The chain links TRBV6-1 to TRBJ2-7; maybe TRBD2 (6 bases). The germline V gene has CDR1 MNHNS and CDR2 SASEGT. Trimming pared 7 bases from V and 2 bases from J, leaving 12 bases between. The CDR3 length is 13 residues. CDR3 nucleotides: TGTGCCAGCACCCTACCGGGGGCCTACGAGCAGTACTTC. Translation gives CASTLPGAYEQYF.

The chain recombines TRBV15 with TRBJ2-7; possibly TRBD1 or TRBD2 for D (7 bases each). Between the trimmed V and J ends, which lost 5 bases and 6 bases, there was a span of 20 bases. Germline CDR1 and CDR2: LNHNV and YYDKDF (reference sequence). The CDR3 runs 15 residues. The CDR3 bases are TGTGCCACCAGCCAACAGGGGAGGGGGGGGCGCGAGCAGTACTTC. Protein sequence: CATSQQGRGGREQYF.

The chain carries TRBV27 and TRBJ1-1, with a tentative D call TRBD1 (5 bases). CDR3 length: 17 residues. The V gene's germline CDR1 is MNHEY and CDR2 SMNVEV (reference sequence). The V gene lost 5 bases and the J gene lost 0 bases, with 19 bases spanning the gap. As DNA, the CDR3 is TGTGCCAGCAGTCTAGACCCGGGACGGAGGATGAACACTGAAGCTTTCTTT. It encodes CASSLDPGRRMNTEAFF.

This clone was seen a handful of times. The chain carries TRBV9 and TRBJ2-5; no reliable D call. V lost 5 bases and J lost 0, with 14 bases in between. Germline CDR1 is SGDLS and CDR2 is YYNGEE. CDR3 length equals 15 residues. The CDR3 loop reads CASSLSQTYQETQYF. CDR3 coding DNA: TGTGCCAGCAGTTTATCGCAGACGTACCAAGAGACCCAGTACTTC.

This chain joins TRBV7-3 and TRBJ2-2; 7 bases agree with TRBD2. J lost 1 base, V lost 2 bases, and 4 bases had no gene match. The CDR3 contains 16 residues. Germline assignment: CDR1 SGHTA and CDR2 FQGTGA. The CDR3 loop is CASSLGLAVNTGELFF. The CDR3 nucleotides are TGTGCCAGCAGCTTAGGTCTAGCGGTGAACACCGGGGAGCTGTTTTTT.

The rearrangement uses TRBV19 and TRBJ2-1, with 8 bases lining up with TRBD2. Germline V gene data show CDR1 as LNHDA and CDR2 as SQIVND (reference sequence). The CDR3 has 17 amino acids. V dropped 7 bases and J dropped 0; count of bases not matched to a gene: 11. CDR3 loop: CASKEATSGSSYNEQFF. DNA of the CDR3: TGTGCCAGTAAGGAAGCCACAAGCGGGAGCTCCTACAATGAGCAGTTCTTC.

This clone appeared a single time. The chain links TRBV5-1 to TRBJ2-1; TRBD1 matches 8 bases. Germline CDR1 is SGHRS and CDR2 is YFSETQ. This CDR3 comprises 13 residues. V was pared by 2 bases and J by 6 bases, with 1 base of the junction left unmatched. The CDR3 sequence is CASSFTGGNEQFF. The CDR3 nucleotides read TGCGCCAGCAGCTTTACAGGGGGCAATGAGCAGTTCTTC. Variable domain in full (rest from reference TRBV5-1 and TRBJ2-1): KAGVTQTPRYLIKTRGQQVTLSCSPISGHRSVSWYQQTPGQGLQFLFEYFSETQRNKGNFPGRFSGRQFSNSRSEMNVSTLELGDSALYLCASSFTGGNEQFFGPGTRLTVL.

The chain is built from TRBV5-4 and TRBJ2-5, with 13 bases fitting TRBD2. Looked up from germline, CDR1 is SGHNT and CDR2 is YYREEE (reference sequence). Unmatched junction bases numbered 8, after V lost 4 bases and J lost 5 bases. CDR3 length: 16 amino acids. Written as DNA, the CDR3 is TGTGCCAGCAGCCGAACTAGCGGGAGGGCCCAGGAGACCCAGTACTTC. Translated, it gives CASSRTSGRAQETQYF. Filled out from reference TRBV5-4 and TRBJ2-5, the complete variable domain reads ETGVTQSPTHLIKTRGQQVTLRCSSQSGHNTVSWYQQALGQGPQFIFQYYREEENGRGNFPPRFSGLQFPNYSSELNVNALELDDSALYLCASSRTSGRAQETQYFGPGTRLLVL.

The chain is built from TRBV28 and TRBJ2-2; D is unresolved. Germline V gives CDR1 MDHEN, CDR2 SYDVKM. V lost 6 bases and J 6 bases, leaving 11 bases between the germline ends. This CDR3 spans 13 amino acids. The CDR3 sequence is CASSQPGAGELFF. CDR3 bases: TGTGCCAGCAGCCAACCCGGTGCCGGGGAGCTGTTTTTT.

The rearrangement joins TRBV6-6 to TRBJ2-7; 11 bases match TRBD2. The CDR3 consists of 15 residues. V dropped 6 bases and J dropped 0; count of bases not matched to a gene: 4. Germline V gene sequence: CDR1 MNHNY, CDR2 SVGAGI (reference sequence). Here the CDR3 DNA reads TGTGCCAGCAGGGACCTAGCGGGAGGCTCCTACGAGCAGTACTTC. This translates into CASRDLAGGSYEQYF.

The J gene is TRBJ1-5, the V gene TRBV5-7; TRBD1 is a possible D gene (5 bases). TRBV5-7 is an ORF; its function is uncertain. The CDR3 is 15 residues long. V lost 0 bases to trimming and J lost 7 bases, with 14 bases between them. The CDR3 reads CASSLALQGGQPQHF. CDR3 in DNA: TGTGCCAGCAGCTTGGCCTTGCAGGGAGGGCAGCCCCAGCATTTT.

J is TRBJ2-7 and V is TRBV29-1; no clear D gene. The CDR3 is made up of 12 amino acids. Germline assignment: CDR1 SQVTM and CDR2 ANQGSEA. V was cut by 4 bases and J by 2 bases, with 9 bases left in between. The CDR3 nucleotides read TGCAGCGTTGTCGGCGACGCCTACGAGCAGTACTTC. Translating gives CSVVGDAYEQYF.

The chain is built from TRBV5-6 and TRBJ2-5; D gene uncertain. There are 11 residues in the CDR3. Germline CDR1 is SGHDT and CDR2 is YYEEEE. V was trimmed by 2 bases and J by 1 base, leaving 0 bases between them. The CDR3 sequence: CASSFQETQYF. The CDR3 region has the DNA TGTGCCAGCAGCTTCCAAGAGACCCAGTACTTC.

The genes are TRBV19 and TRBJ2-3; D gene uncertain. The V end lost 5 bases, the J end lost 0 bases, and 12 bases lay between the germline ends. The CDR3 has 15 residues. Germline CDR1 LNHDA, CDR2 SQIVND (reference sequence). In DNA, the CDR3 is TGTGCCAGTAGTCTGTTGGCGGCTAGCACAGATACGCAGTATTTT. It encodes CASSLLAASTDTQYF.

The chain combines TRBV5-6 with TRBJ1-1, with D possibly being TRBD1 (5 bases). V gave up 4 bases and J gave up 1 base, with 14 bases separating them. The CDR3 is made up of 15 amino acids. CDR1 is SGHDT and CDR2 is YYEEEE in the germline V gene. The CDR3 reads CASSRVDTSNTEAFF. CDR3 in DNA: TGTGCCAGCAGCAGAGTGGACACTTCGAACACTGAAGCTTTCTTT.

The chain couples TRBV7-6 to TRBJ1-1; 7 bases line up with TRBD1. V was pared by 5 bases and J by 1 base, with 10 bases of the junction left unmatched. This CDR3 is built from 16 residues. In germline, CDR1 is SGHVS, CDR2 FNYEAQ. For the CDR3, the DNA is TGTGCCAGCAGCCCCCCAACAGGGGTAGGGAACACTGAAGCTTTCTTT. Residues: CASSPPTGVGNTEAFF.

V and J are TRBV30 and TRBJ2-1; D is unresolved. Between the trimmed V and J ends, which lost 3 bases and 8 bases, there was a span of 11 bases. CDR1 and CDR2 (germline): GTSNPN, SVGIG (reference sequence). The CDR3 contains 12 residues. This CDR3 reads CAWSEPGDEQFF. CDR3 coding DNA: TGTGCCTGGAGCGAGCCCGGCGATGAGCAGTTCTTC.

The rearrangement uses TRBV18 and TRBJ2-2; 8 bases agree with TRBD2. Trimming took 3 bases from V and 7 from J; bases not matched to a gene: 13. The length of the CDR3 is 17 residues. Germline V gives CDR1 KGHSH, CDR2 LQKENI. The CDR3 region has the DNA TGTGCCAGCTCACCCACCCAGGGCGGGAGGTCGAGCGGGGAGCTGTTTTTT. Protein: CASSPTQGGRSSGELFF.

The rearrangement links TRBV9 to TRBJ1-3; D is perhaps TRBD1 (6 bases). Germline values: CDR1 SGDLS, CDR2 YYNGEE. The length of the CDR3 is 17 residues. Deletions cut 3 bases from V and 4 bases from J, with 20 bases between. CDR3 in amino acids: CASSEHSQGSGGNTIYF. CDR3 bases: TGTGCCAGCAGCGAACACTCACAGGGATCTGGAGGAAACACCATATATTTT.

This chain links TRBV6-6 with TRBJ1-1, with TRBD1 matching 7 bases. CDR3 length equals 16 residues. Germline V lookup: CDR1 MNHNY, CDR2 SVGAGI (reference sequence). V lost 2 bases and J lost 4; bases outside the gene matches: 10. Here the CDR3 reads CASSYTRTGAGTEAFF. In nucleotides, the CDR3 is TGTGCCAGCAGTTACACCCGGACAGGAGCAGGCACTGAAGCTTTCTTT.

The chain is built from TRBV6-8 and TRBJ1-2; tentative D call: TRBD1 (5 bases). There are 15 residues in the CDR3. Germline V lookup: CDR1 MNHGY, CDR2 SAAAGT. The V gene lost 4 bases and the J gene lost 7 bases, with 19 bases spanning the gap. CDR3 coding DNA: TGTGCCAGCAGTTGCCGCAGGGATAAAATCCCTGGCTACACCTTC. It encodes CASSCRRDKIPGYTF.